Listed below are T cell receptor beta chains from one sample, sequenced in a study of cytomegalovirus exposure and HLA in healthy donors. Clones were sequenced by immunoSEQ multiplex PCR, and TCRdb holds only the in-frame ones, with some missing. The repertoire holds around 230,000 clones, with approximately 85% as singletons. The sample comprised PBMCs. All receptors come from a girl aged 2 to 10 in good health and CMV-seronegative. The CDR3 runs from the conserved cysteine through the conserved F or W. The order of the fields is V gene, J gene, CDR3 length, CDR3 protein.

TRBV6-6	TRBJ1-6	12	CASGEGNSPLHF
TRBV18	TRBJ1-1	15	CASSPGRARNTEAFF
TRBV5-4	TRBJ2-1	12	CASSLRGSQQFF
TRBV5-4	TRBJ2-3	13	CASSGLAGDTQYF
TRBV15	TRBJ1-1	14	CATSREAVGWQAFF
TRBV4-2	TRBJ2-7	13	CASSLRQSYEQYF
TRBV5-4	TRBJ2-3	15	CASSPTGTRTDTQYF
TRBV6-4	TRBJ1-5	14	CASSDTGGQQPQHF
TRBV6-1	TRBJ1-5	14	CASSEAYSNQPQHF
TRBV27	TRBJ1-2	13	CASSSALTDTPTF
TRBV9	TRBJ2-1	15	CASSVQAGPGNEQFF
TRBV28	TRBJ2-1	14	CASSLLAGGNEQFF
TRBV19	TRBJ1-1	12	CASSEGRTEAFF
TRBV7-8	NA	14	CATTRGYSSGEQYF
TRBV7-8	TRBJ1-3	14	CASSFSGAGNTIYF
TRBV7-5	TRBJ2-3	15	CVRSSRRSSTDTQYF
TRBV5-8	TRBJ2-3	18	CASSLGLAGAFRADTQYF
TRBV5-1	TRBJ2-3	21	CASSWEIADRVRLAGTDTQYF
TRBV11-2	TRBJ2-7	14	CASSFGAGNYEQYF
TRBV6-1	TRBJ1-6	17	CASSEGPTGFFNSPLHF
TRBV11-2	TRBJ2-5	14	CASSAGQGGQTQYF
TRBV23-1	TRBJ2-1	18	CASSQSEALSDSDNEQFF
TRBV27	TRBJ2-7	11	CASTRGHEQYF
TRBV5-1	TRBJ2-1	15	CASSITSGRYNEQFF
TRBV27	TRBJ1-1	14	CASSPRVGFNEAFF
TRBV4-1	TRBJ2-1	16	CASSGRTGSVGDEQFF
TRBV30	TRBJ1-5	16	CAWRAGTAISNQPQHF
TRBV4-1	TRBJ1-5	15	CASSQEGQGYQPQHF
TRBV5-6	TRBJ2-1	15	CASSLRGGAFDEQFF
TRBV5-1	TRBJ1-1	17	CASSTYLRSGVNTEAFF
TRBV11-2	TRBJ2-7	13	CASSLGWPYEQYF
TRBV4-1	TRBJ1-5	17	CASSQESSDRFNQPQHF
TRBV30	TRBJ2-7	11	CAWRGAEEQYF
TRBV7-9	TRBJ1-2	13	CASSLDRGYGYTF
TRBV14	TRBJ1-2	16	CASSHHSVRGFYGYTF
TRBV10-3	TRBJ2-1	14	CAITAGGSYNEQFF
TRBV5-4	TRBJ1-4	14	CASSFGDVGGKLFF
TRBV4-1	TRBJ2-3	15	CASSLRQGGTDTQYF
TRBV13	TRBJ2-7	15	CASSPPTSGPYEQYF
TRBV2	TRBJ1-5	14	CASKRGAGNQPQHF